These 13 T cell receptor beta chains originate from one sample sequenced in a study of blood T cell repertoires in COVID-19. The method was immunoSEQ multiplex PCR; TCRdb's version includes in-frame clones alone and lacks a portion of them. The sample consists of 80,000 to 95,000 clones, approximately 85% of them appearing once. Sequenced: peripheral blood. These receptors all stem from a human donor in a cohort sampled during active COVID-19.

The V call is TRBV9, the J call TRBJ2-7; the match to TRBD1 covers 8 bases. The CDR3 has 13 residues. Germline V lookup: CDR1 SGDLS, CDR2 YYNGEE. With V trimmed by 1 base and J by 7 bases, 4 bases remained unmatched. CDR3 DNA: TGTGCCAGCAGCGTACAGGGGGCTGATGAGCAGTACTTC. Its protein product is CASSVQGADEQYF.

The chain recombines TRBV3-1 (or the pseudogene TRBV3-2) with TRBJ2-2, with 16 bases that match TRBD2. The CDR3 contains 19 residues. Germline trimming cut 4 bases from V and 1 base from J; bases unmatched to any gene: 6. Germline V gene sequence: CDR1 LGHDT, CDR2 YNNKEL (reference sequence). CDR3 in DNA: TGTGCCAGCAGCCCCGGGACTAGCGGGAGGGAATTGAACACCGGGGAGCTGTTTTTT. This codes for CASSPGTSGRELNTGELFF.

The CDR3 sequence: CASSLRGGYTF. In DNA form, the CDR3 reads TGTGCCAGCAGTTTAAGGGGTGGCTACACCTTC. The chain couples TRBV12-3 or TRBV12-4 to TRBJ1-2; D is perhaps TRBD1 (5 bases). The V end was cut by 2 bases, the J end by 7 bases, with 5 bases between. The CDR3 runs 11 residues.

The chain couples TRBV11-1 to TRBJ2-1; no firm D call. V lost 1 base to trimming and J lost 8 bases, with 12 bases between them. CDR3 length: 14 residues. Germline values: CDR1 SGHAT, CDR2 FQDESV (reference sequence). CDR3 sequence reads: CASSLGLVHDEQFF. CDR3 in DNA: TGTGCCAGCAGCTTAGGGTTAGTTCACGATGAGCAGTTCTTC.

There are many counts of this clone. The J gene is TRBJ2-3, the V gene TRBV6-4; 8 positions agree with TRBD2. After removal of 5 bases from V and 0 bases from J, the junction contained 4 bases not matched to a gene. The CDR3 runs to 15 residues. Germline V gives CDR1 MRHNA, CDR2 SNTAGT. As DNA, the CDR3 is TGTGCCAGCAGTTTCCAGCGGGGGAGCACAGATACGCAGTATTTT. This sequence encodes CASSFQRGSTDTQYF.

The chain carries TRBV19 and TRBJ1-2; possibly TRBD1 for D (5 bases). The CDR3 has 15 residues. V lost 5 bases, J lost 2 bases, and 15 bases lay in between. Germline V CDR1 and CDR2: LNHDA, SQIVND (reference sequence). The CDR3 coding sequence is TGTGCCAGTAGTGCCAAAAATGGGGGGAACTATGGCTACACCTTC. As protein: CASSAKNGGNYGYTF.

CDR3 DNA sequence: TGTGCCAGCAGCGTAGATGGCAGGGGATATGGCTACACCTTC. Encoded protein: CASSVDGRGYGYTF. The genes are TRBV9 and TRBJ1-2; a weak D match, TRBD1 (6 bases). CDR3 length: 14 residues. Germline CDR1 SGDLS, CDR2 YYNGEE. Trimming cost V 0 bases and J 5 bases, with 11 bases left between them.

The chain has TRBV10-3 and TRBJ2-2, with 9 bases that match TRBD1. Trimming at V came to 6 bases and at J to 5 bases, leaving 10 bases not matched to a gene. This CDR3 contains 16 residues. Germline V CDR1 and CDR2: ENHRY, SYGVKD. In DNA, the CDR3 is TGTGCCATCAGCACTTCCGGGACAGGGCGGACCGGGGAGCTGTTTTTT. This encodes CAISTSGTGRTGELFF.

The chain carries TRBV9 and TRBJ1-2; TRBD1 matches 12 bases. Germline-derived CDR1 and CDR2 are SGDLS and YYNGEE. Trimming cost V 3 bases and J 4 bases; bases outside gene matches: 7. The CDR3 totals 16 residues. The CDR3 spells CASSAGGQGAAYGYTF. In nucleotides, the CDR3 is TGTGCCAGCAGCGCTGGGGGACAGGGGGCAGCCTATGGCTACACCTTC.

This rearrangement joins TRBV7-2 to TRBJ2-4; tentative D call: TRBD2 (6 bases). From germline, CDR1 is SGHTA and CDR2 FQGNSA. The V and J ends lost 4 bases and 0 bases respectively, with 13 bases between them. The CDR3 has 16 amino acids. The DNA of the CDR3 is TGTGCCAGCAGCTCCCGGGAGATTCTAGCCAAAAACATTCAGTACTTC. Protein sequence: CASSSREILAKNIQYF.

The V call is TRBV5-1, the J call TRBJ2-5; D is unclear. The germline V gene encodes CDR1 SGHRS and CDR2 YFSETQ. This CDR3 has 15 amino acids. Trimming took off 2 bases at V and 2 bases at J, with 13 bases between the two ends. This CDR3 reads CASSFNSQQQETQYF. Here the CDR3 DNA reads TGCGCCAGCAGCTTCAACTCCCAACAGCAAGAGACCCAGTACTTC.

This chain links TRBV3-1 (or the pseudogene TRBV3-2) with TRBJ1-2, with D maybe TRBD1 (6 bases). Germline loops: CDR1 LGHDT, CDR2 YNNKEL (reference sequence). This CDR3 contains 14 residues. The V end was cut by 3 bases, the J end by 5 bases, with 13 bases between. The CDR3 bases are TGTGCCAGCAGCCATGAGGGGGTTAAGTATGGCTACACCTTC. Translation: CASSHEGVKYGYTF.

This chain connects TRBV6-1 to TRBJ2-5, with D maybe TRBD1 (6 bases). Germline loops: CDR1 MNHNS, CDR2 SASEGT. V was clipped by 4 bases and J by 6 bases, with 21 bases between them. The CDR3 length is 16 residues. The CDR3, as DNA: TGTGCCAGCAGTGGCAGGGGCCGGGGCCTATCGCAGACCCAGTACTTC. Protein: CASSGRGRGLSQTQYF.